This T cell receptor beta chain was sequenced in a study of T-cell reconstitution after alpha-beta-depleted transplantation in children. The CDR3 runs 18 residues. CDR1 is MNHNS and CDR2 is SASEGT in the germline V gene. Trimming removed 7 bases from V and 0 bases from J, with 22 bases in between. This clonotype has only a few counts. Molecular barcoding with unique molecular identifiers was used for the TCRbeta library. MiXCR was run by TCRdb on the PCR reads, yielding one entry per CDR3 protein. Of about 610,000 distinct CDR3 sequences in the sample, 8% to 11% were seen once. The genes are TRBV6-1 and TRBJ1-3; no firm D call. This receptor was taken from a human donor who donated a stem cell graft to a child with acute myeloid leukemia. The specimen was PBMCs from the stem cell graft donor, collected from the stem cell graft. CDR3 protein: CASTTSFLGGSSGNTIYF. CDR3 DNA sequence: TGTGCCAGCACAACTTCCTTTTTGGGCGGCAGCTCTGGAAACACCATATATTTT.